The 22 T cell receptor beta chains below all came from one sample that was sequenced in a study of blood T cell repertoires in COVID-19. Measured with immunoSEQ multiplex PCR; TCRdb has only the in-frame clones, and not every one. Of 150,000 to 200,000 clones listed, 70% to 85% are singletons. The sequenced sample was peripheral blood. The receptors come from a woman at least 80 years old with acute or convalescent COVID-19.

The chain employs TRBV28 and TRBJ2-7, with D perhaps matching TRBD1 (6 bases). V shed 6 bases and J shed 7 bases, with 13 bases lying between them. CDR3 length equals 12 residues. Germline lookup yields CDR1 MDHEN and CDR2 SYDVKM. CDR3 bases: TGTGCCAGCAGAACAGCCAGGGGAGAGCAGTACTTC. This gives the protein CASRTARGEQYF.

The V and J genes are TRBV27 and TRBJ2-2; TRBD2 matches at 12 bases. The germline CDR1 and CDR2 sequences are MNHEY and SMNVEV (reference sequence). V shed 5 bases, J shed 6 bases, and the junction held 4 bases outside the gene matches. There are 15 residues in the CDR3. The CDR3 DNA reads TGTGCCAGCAGTCCACTAGCGGGAGGTCCCGGGGAGCTGTTTTTT. Protein sequence: CASSPLAGGPGELFF.

The rearrangement joins TRBV4-1 to TRBJ1-1; 10 nucleotides agree with TRBD1. CDR3 length: 18 amino acids. Germline values: CDR1 MGHRA, CDR2 YSYEKL. V shed 3 bases, J shed 0 bases, and the junction held 10 bases outside the gene matches. This CDR3 reads CASSQMGQGTLLNTEAFF. CDR3 sequence (DNA): TGCGCCAGCAGCCAGATGGGACAGGGGACCTTACTGAACACTGAAGCTTTCTTT.

This clone was found once. This chain links TRBV11-2 with TRBJ2-1; maybe TRBD2 (6 bases). CDR1 and CDR2 (germline): SGHAT, FQNNGV. V lost 6 bases and J 4 bases, leaving 16 bases between the germline ends. This CDR3 has 15 amino acids. CDR3 region: CASSPRSGVYNEQFF. The DNA for the CDR3 is TGTGCCAGCAGTCCCCGTTCGGGAGTTTACAATGAGCAGTTCTTC.

V gene TRBV27 combines with J gene TRBJ1-5; tentatively, D is TRBD1 (6 bases). Deletions cut 6 bases from V and 0 bases from J, with 15 bases between. This CDR3 has 16 amino acids. CDR1 and CDR2 from the germline V gene are MNHEY and SMNVEV (reference sequence). For the CDR3, the DNA is TGTGCCAGCAGGATACCGGGACAATATAGCAATCAGCCCCAGCATTTT. As protein: CASRIPGQYSNQPQHF.

The rearrangement uses TRBV7-8 and TRBJ2-1, with a tentative D call TRBD1 (5 bases). The CDR3 totals 15 residues. Trimming pared 1 base from V and 3 bases from J, leaving 10 bases between. Germline lookup yields CDR1 SGHVS and CDR2 FQNEAQ. The CDR3 spells CASSLVIGDYNEQFF. The CDR3 nucleotides read TGTGCCAGCAGCTTAGTAATAGGGGACTACAATGAGCAGTTCTTC. The complete variable domain, with remaining parts taken from reference TRBV7-8 and TRBJ2-1, reads GAGVSQSPRYKVAKRGQDVALRCDPISGHVSLFWYQQALGQGPEFLTYFQNEAQLDKSGLPSDRFFAERPEGSVSTLKIQRTQQEDSAVYLCASSLVIGDYNEQFFGPGTRLTVL.

This chain connects TRBV7-9 to TRBJ1-2, with 9 bases aligning to TRBD1. The CDR3 is 14 residues long. V dropped 5 bases and J dropped 5; count of bases not matched to a gene: 6. The V gene's germline CDR1 is SEHNR and CDR2 FQNEAQ (reference sequence). The CDR3 reads CASSPAGTGYGYTF. DNA for the CDR3: TGTGCCAGCAGCCCCGCCGGGACAGGGTATGGCTACACCTTC.

This clone was picked up a small number of times. The chain joins TRBV2 to TRBJ2-7, with TRBD2 identical over 10 bases. The germline V gene has CDR1 SNHLY and CDR2 FYNNEI. V trimming: 0 bases; J trimming: 5 bases; junction bases outside the gene matches: 7. The CDR3 totals 16 residues. The CDR3 loop reads CASSEAEAGGQDEQYF. The CDR3 bases are TGTGCCAGCAGTGAAGCTGAAGCGGGAGGGCAGGACGAGCAGTACTTC.

The chain carries TRBV4-1 and TRBJ1-2; D is possibly TRBD1 (6 bases). V lost 4 bases, J lost 4 bases, and 19 bases lay in between. Germline-derived CDR1 and CDR2 are MGHRA and YSYEKL. This CDR3 region has 16 residues. This CDR3 is CASSLSLTGTTYGYTF. As DNA, the CDR3 is TGCGCCAGCAGCCTCTCCCTGACAGGAACCACCTATGGCTACACCTTC.

J is TRBJ1-1 and V is TRBV2; D may be TRBD1 (6 bases). Germline V gene lookup returns CDR1 SNHLY and CDR2 FYNNEI. The CDR3 loop spans 13 amino acids. Trimming stripped 8 bases from V and 8 bases from J, with 18 bases between. The DNA for the CDR3 is TGTGCCAGCTCCGGGGGCAAAGCGGGAGAAGCTTTCTTT. Translating it yields CASSGGKAGEAFF.

CDR3 region: CASSPRGDQETQYF. The CDR3 nucleotides are TGTGCCAGCAGCCCTCGCGGGGACCAAGAGACCCAGTACTTC. The genes are TRBV5-4 and TRBJ2-5; possibly TRBD2 for D (6 bases). This CDR3 spans 14 amino acids. V dropped 4 bases and J dropped 0 bases, with 10 bases sitting between them. Germline CDR1 is SGHNT and CDR2 is YYREEE (reference sequence).

This chain joins TRBV3-1 (or the pseudogene TRBV3-2) and TRBJ2-1; D gene ambiguous. V was shortened by 3 bases and J by 0 bases, with 9 bases between the two germline ends. From germline, CDR1 is LGHDT and CDR2 YNNKEL (reference sequence). The CDR3 extends over 15 amino acids. The CDR3 region has the DNA TGTGCCAGCAGCCATGGCGGTAGCTCCTACAATGAGCAGTTCTTC. Translated: CASSHGGSSYNEQFF.

The CDR3 sequence: CASMGIDGNTIYF. The CDR3 nucleotides are TGCGCCAGCATGGGCATTGACGGAAACACCATATATTTT. The genes are TRBV23-1 and TRBJ1-3; D call uncertain. TRBV23-1 is filed as an ORF, its function uncertain. Trimming took 7 bases from V and 4 from J, leaving 11 bases between them. The CDR3 has 13 amino acids.

The rearrangement joins TRBV7-8 to TRBJ2-1; 8 bases are a match to TRBD1. Germline V CDR1 and CDR2: SGHVS, FQNEAQ. The J segment lost 8 bases and the V segment lost 3 bases, leaving 9 bases of the junction unmatched. There are 15 residues in the CDR3. The CDR3 DNA reads as TGTGCCAGCAGCTTGGGTTCAGGGGGCAAGGATGAGCAGTTCTTC. Its translation is CASSLGSGGKDEQFF. The full variable domain, with the rest looked up from reference TRBV7-8 and TRBJ2-1, is GAGVSQSPRYKVAKRGQDVALRCDPISGHVSLFWYQQALGQGPEFLTYFQNEAQLDKSGLPSDRFFAERPEGSVSTLKIQRTQQEDSAVYLCASSLGSGGKDEQFFGPGTRLTVL.

The table lists this clone with a count of one. The chain is built from TRBV10-1 and TRBJ2-5; 11 bases match TRBD1. The CDR3 covers 14 residues. V lost 6 bases and J lost 5; bases outside the gene matches: 5. The germline CDR1 and CDR2 sequences are WNHNN and SYGVQD (reference sequence). In DNA form, the CDR3 reads TGCGCCAGCAGCGGACAGGGGGCGCGGGAGACCCAGTACTTC. This translates into CASSGQGARETQYF.

The chain has TRBV7-2 and TRBJ2-7; D ambiguous. Trimming left V 6 bases short and J 2 bases short, with 14 bases between. CDR3 size: 14 residues. Germline CDR1 SGHTA, CDR2 FQGNSA. This CDR3 is CASSTMSQAYEQYF. CDR3 in DNA: TGTGCCAGCAGTACTATGAGCCAAGCCTACGAGCAGTACTTC.

The CDR3 sequence is CASSLSGNQPQHF. The CDR3 DNA reads as TGTGCCAGCAGCTTATCAGGCAATCAGCCCCAGCATTTT. The chain joins TRBV7-9 to TRBJ1-5; no clear D. The V end lost 2 bases, the J end lost 2 bases, and 4 bases lay between the germline ends. The germline V gene encodes CDR1 SEHNR and CDR2 FQNEAQ (reference sequence). This CDR3 region has 13 residues.

The chain joins TRBV4-1 to TRBJ2-7, with a possible D match to TRBD1 (5 bases). The CDR3 consists of 14 residues. Germline-derived CDR1 and CDR2 are MGHRA and YSYEKL. With 1 base removed from V and 4 bases from J, the gap between germline ends came to 11 bases. The CDR3 DNA reads as TGCGCCAGCAGCCAAGTGGGGCAGCTGTACGAGCAGTACTTC. As protein: CASSQVGQLYEQYF.

The chain recombines TRBV5-1 with TRBJ1-4; D remains ambiguous. Trimming shortened V by 0 bases and J by 8 bases, and 14 bases separated the two germline ends. Germline V gene lookup returns CDR1 SGHRS and CDR2 YFSETQ. The CDR3 is 15 residues long. This CDR3 reads CASSLGGGSPEKLFF. CDR3 bases: TGCGCCAGCAGCTTGGGGGGAGGGTCGCCAGAAAAACTGTTTTTT.

This sequence joins TRBV11-2 and TRBJ1-1, with 9 bases fitting TRBD1. This CDR3 has 14 amino acids. From germline, CDR1 is SGHAT and CDR2 FQNNGV. The V and J ends lost 1 base and 10 bases, in that order; junction bases with no gene match: 7. The CDR3 coding sequence is TGTGCCAGCAGCTTAGGGACAGGGGCGCGGGGAGCTTTCTTT. Its translation: CASSLGTGARGAFF.

The chain employs TRBV6-5 and TRBJ2-1, with D perhaps matching TRBD2 (6 bases). In germline, CDR1 is MNHEY, CDR2 SVGAGI. V was cut by 6 bases and J by 5 bases, with 17 bases left in between. The CDR3 sequence is 15 residues long. CDR3 coding DNA: TGTGCCAGCAGCCTCCGAAGACTAGGACACAATGAGCAGTTCTTC. Translating gives CASSLRRLGHNEQFF.

The gene calls are TRBV11-2 and TRBJ2-7, with a possible D match to TRBD2 (6 bases). Per the germline V gene, CDR1 is SGHAT and CDR2 is FQNNGV. V dropped 2 bases and J dropped 3 bases, with 17 bases sitting between them. The CDR3 totals 16 residues. The CDR3 sequence: CASSLNYGSGGYEQYF. CDR3 in DNA: TGTGCCAGCAGCTTAAATTACGGGAGCGGTGGCTACGAGCAGTACTTC.